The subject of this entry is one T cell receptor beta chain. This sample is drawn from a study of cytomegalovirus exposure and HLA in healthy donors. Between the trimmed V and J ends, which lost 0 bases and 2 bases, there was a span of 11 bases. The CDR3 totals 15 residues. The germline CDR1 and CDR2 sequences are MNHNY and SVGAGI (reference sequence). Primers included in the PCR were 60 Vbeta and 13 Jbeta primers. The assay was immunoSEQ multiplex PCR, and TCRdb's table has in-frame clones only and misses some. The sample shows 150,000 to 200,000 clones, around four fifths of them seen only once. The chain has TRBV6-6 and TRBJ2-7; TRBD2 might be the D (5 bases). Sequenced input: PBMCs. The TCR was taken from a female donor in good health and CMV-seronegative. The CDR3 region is CASSYSLALPYEQYF. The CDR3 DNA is TGTGCCAGCAGTTACTCTCTAGCCCTCCCCTACGAGCAGTACTTC.